A single TCR beta chain is shown here with its context. Its target is unknown. The PCR was carried out with 60 Vbeta primers and 13 Jbeta primers. TCRdb keeps only in-frame clones here, not all; method: immunoSEQ multiplex PCR. This sample's table reports 100,000 to 150,000 clones. The sample originates from a study of cytomegalovirus exposure and HLA in healthy donors. Findings and limits, study-wide: Sequences of the TCR beta chain were said to predict the HLA-A and HLA-B alleles of most subjects accurately. In a later analysis, around 18,000 TCR beta sequences were associated with HLA alleles at 0.05 false discovery rate.

Germline lookup yields CDR1 LNHDA and CDR2 SQIVND (reference sequence). V was shortened by 6 bases and J by 3 bases, with 17 bases between the two germline ends. CDR3 length: 16 residues. The sequencing input was PBMCs. The chain joins TRBV19 to TRBJ2-2; perhaps TRBD1 as D (6 bases). The clonotype comes from a young man in good health and CMV-seronegative. In DNA, the CDR3 is TGTGCCAGTAGCCCTTGGGACATCCAGTACACCGGGGAGCTGTTTTTT. Its protein product is CASSPWDIQYTGELFF. The full variable domain, its missing parts supplied by reference TRBV19 and TRBJ2-2, is DGGITQSPKYLFRKEGQNVTLSCEQNLNHDAMYWYRQDPGQGLRLIYYSQIVNDFQKGDIAEGYSVSREKKESFPLTVTSAQKNPTAFYLCASSPWDIQYTGELFFGEGSRLTVL.